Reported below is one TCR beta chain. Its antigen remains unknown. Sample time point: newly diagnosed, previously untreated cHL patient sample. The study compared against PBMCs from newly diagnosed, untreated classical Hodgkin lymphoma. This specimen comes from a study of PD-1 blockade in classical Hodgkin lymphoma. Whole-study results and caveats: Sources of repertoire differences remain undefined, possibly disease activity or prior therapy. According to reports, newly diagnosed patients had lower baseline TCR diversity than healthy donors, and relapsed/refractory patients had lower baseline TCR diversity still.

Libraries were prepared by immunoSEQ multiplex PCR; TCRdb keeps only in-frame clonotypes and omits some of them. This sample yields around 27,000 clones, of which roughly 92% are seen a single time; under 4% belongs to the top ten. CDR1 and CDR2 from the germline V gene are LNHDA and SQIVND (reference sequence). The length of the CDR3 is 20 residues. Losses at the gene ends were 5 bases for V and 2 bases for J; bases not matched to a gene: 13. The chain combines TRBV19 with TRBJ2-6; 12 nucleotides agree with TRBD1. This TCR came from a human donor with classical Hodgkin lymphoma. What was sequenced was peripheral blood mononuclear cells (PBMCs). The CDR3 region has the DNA TGTGCCAGTAGTCCCCAGGCCGGCGGGACAGGGGGCGCTGGGGCCAACGTCCTGACTTTC. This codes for CASSPQAGGTGGAGANVLTF.